This section outlines one T cell receptor (beta chain) sequence together with its context. This sample was included in a study of blood T cell repertoires in COVID-19. Background on the study: Sample material is recorded as cDNA or gDNA derived from T cells, B-cell-depleted T cells, or PBMCs.

In the original analysis: Counts of nucleated cells, estimated from reference gene primer amplification, were obtained. Using immunoSEQ multiplex PCR, the repertoire was profiled, and TCRdb retains in-frame clones only, with some absent. From that table come the V and J calls and clone size; the DNA was used to work out D and trimming. The sample includes about 210,000 clones, approximately 84% of them seen just once. The sequencing input was peripheral blood. The receptor comes from a woman over 75 with COVID-19, enrolled during active disease.

CDR3: CASILGGNQYF. For the CDR3, the DNA is TGTGCCAGCATCCTAGGGGGCAACCAGTACTTC. The rearrangement joins TRBV25-1 to TRBJ2-5, with TRBD1 matching over 7 bases. Trimming removed 7 bases from V and 10 bases from J; junction bases left unmatched: 6. Germline loops: CDR1 MGHDK, CDR2 SYGVNS. CDR3 length equals 11 residues.